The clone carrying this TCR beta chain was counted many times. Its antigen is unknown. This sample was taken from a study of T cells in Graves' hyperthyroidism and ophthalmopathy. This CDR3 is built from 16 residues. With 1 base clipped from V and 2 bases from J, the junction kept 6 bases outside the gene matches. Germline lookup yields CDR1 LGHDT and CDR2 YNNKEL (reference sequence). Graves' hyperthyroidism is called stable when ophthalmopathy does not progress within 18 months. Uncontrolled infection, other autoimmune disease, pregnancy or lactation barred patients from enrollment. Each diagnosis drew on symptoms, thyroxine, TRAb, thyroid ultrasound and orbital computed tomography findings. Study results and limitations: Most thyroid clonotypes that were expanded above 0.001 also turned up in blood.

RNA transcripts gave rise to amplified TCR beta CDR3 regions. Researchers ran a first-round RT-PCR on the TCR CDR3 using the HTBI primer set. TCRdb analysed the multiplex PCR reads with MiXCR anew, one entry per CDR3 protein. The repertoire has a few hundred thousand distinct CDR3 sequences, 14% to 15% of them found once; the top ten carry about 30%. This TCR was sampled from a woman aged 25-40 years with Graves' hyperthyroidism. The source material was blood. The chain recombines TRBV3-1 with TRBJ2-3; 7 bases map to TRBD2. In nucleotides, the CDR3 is TGTGCCAGCAGCCAAGTAGAGGCGGGAGACACAGATACGCAGTATTTT. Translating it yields CASSQVEAGDTDTQYF.